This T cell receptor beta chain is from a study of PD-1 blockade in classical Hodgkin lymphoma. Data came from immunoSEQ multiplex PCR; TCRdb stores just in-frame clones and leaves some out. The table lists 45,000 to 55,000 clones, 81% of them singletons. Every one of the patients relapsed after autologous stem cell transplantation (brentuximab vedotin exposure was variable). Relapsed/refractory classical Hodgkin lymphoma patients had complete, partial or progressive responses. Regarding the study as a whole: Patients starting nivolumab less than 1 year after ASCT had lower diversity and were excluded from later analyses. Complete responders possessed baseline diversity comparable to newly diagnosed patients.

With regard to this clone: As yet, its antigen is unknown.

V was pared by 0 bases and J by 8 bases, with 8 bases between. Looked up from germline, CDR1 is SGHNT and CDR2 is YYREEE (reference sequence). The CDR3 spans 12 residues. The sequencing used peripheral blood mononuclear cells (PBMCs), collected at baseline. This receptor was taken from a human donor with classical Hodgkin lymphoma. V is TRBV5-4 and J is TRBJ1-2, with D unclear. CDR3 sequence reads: CASSLGEGGYTF. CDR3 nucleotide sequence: TGTGCCAGCAGCTTGGGTGAAGGCGGCTACACCTTC.